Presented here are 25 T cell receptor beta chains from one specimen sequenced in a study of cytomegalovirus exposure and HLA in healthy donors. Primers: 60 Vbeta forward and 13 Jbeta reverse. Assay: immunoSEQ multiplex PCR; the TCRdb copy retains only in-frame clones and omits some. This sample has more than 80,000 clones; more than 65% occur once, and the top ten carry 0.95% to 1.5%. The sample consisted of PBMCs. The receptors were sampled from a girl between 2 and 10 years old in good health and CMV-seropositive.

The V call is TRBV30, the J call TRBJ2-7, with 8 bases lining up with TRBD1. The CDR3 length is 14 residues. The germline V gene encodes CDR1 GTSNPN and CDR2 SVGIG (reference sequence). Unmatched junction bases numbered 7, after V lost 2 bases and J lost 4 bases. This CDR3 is CAWSTGTGKYEQYF. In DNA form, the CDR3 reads TGTGCCTGGAGTACCGGGACAGGCAAGTACGAGCAGTACTTC.

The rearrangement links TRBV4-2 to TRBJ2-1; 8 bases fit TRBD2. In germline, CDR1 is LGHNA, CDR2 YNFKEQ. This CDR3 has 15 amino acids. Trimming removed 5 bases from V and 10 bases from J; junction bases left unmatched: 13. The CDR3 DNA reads TGTGCCAGCAGCGAGTCTAGCGGGCACGATGGGGAGCAGTTCTTC. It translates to CASSESSGHDGEQFF.

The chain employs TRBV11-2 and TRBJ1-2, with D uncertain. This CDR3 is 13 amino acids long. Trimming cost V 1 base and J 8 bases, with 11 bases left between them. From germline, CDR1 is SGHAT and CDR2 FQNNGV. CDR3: CASSLVSRRGYTF. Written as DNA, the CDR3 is TGTGCCAGCAGCTTAGTATCACGTCGGGGCTACACCTTC.

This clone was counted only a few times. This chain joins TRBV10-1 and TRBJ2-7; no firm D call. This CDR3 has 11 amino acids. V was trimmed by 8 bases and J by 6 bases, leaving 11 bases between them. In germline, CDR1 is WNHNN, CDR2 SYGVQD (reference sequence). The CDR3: CASGQAGEQYF. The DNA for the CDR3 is TGCGCCAGCGGCCAGGCAGGCGAGCAGTACTTC.

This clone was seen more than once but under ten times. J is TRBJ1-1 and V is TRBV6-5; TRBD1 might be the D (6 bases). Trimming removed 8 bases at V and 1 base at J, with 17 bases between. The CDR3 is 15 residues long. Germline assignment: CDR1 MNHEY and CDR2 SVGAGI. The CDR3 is CASSGAGAGNTEAFF. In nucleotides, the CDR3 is TGTGCCAGCTCCGGCGCAGGGGCGGGGAACACTGAAGCTTTCTTT.

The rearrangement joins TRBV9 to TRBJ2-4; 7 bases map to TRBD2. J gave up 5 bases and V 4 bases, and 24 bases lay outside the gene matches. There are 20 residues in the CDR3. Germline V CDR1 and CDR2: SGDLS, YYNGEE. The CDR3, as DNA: TGTGCCAGCAGCTACCCCCTTGTGGCGGGAGTAGACTTGTCCGAAAACATTCAGTACTTC. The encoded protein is CASSYPLVAGVDLSENIQYF.

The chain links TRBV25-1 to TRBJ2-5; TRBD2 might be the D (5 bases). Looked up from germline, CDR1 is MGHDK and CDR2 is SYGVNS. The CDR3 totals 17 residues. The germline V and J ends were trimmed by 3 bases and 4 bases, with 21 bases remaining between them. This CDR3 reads CASSEGRSGAGLETQYF. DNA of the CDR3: TGTGCCAGCAGTGAGGGGAGAAGCGGAGCCGGCTTAGAGACCCAGTACTTC.

The CDR3 loop reads CASSYTGQYSGNTIYF. DNA for the CDR3: TGTGCCAGCAGTTACACAGGACAGTACTCTGGAAACACCATATATTTT. V is TRBV6-5 and J is TRBJ1-3, with D maybe TRBD1 (6 bases). Between the trimmed V and J ends, which lost 2 bases and 0 bases, there was a span of 11 bases. CDR1 MNHEY and CDR2 SVGAGI come from the germline V gene. The CDR3 length is 16 residues.

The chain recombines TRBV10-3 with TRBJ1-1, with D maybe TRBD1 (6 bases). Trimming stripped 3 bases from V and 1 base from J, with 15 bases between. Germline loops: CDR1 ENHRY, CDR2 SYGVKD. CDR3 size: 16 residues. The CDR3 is CAISEQITGRNTEAFF. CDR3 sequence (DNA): TGTGCCATCAGTGAACAAATAACAGGGAGGAACACTGAAGCTTTCTTT.

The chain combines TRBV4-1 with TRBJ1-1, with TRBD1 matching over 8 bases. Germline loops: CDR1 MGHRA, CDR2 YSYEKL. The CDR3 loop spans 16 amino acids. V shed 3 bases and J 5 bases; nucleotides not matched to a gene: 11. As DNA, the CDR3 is TGCGCCAGCAGCCACCACCTGACAGGGGCCAGGACTGAAGCTTTCTTT. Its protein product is CASSHHLTGARTEAFF.

The CDR3 loop reads CASSDRQMNTEAFF. CDR3 sequence (DNA): TGTGCCAGCAGTGACCGACAGATGAACACTGAAGCTTTCTTT. The V call is TRBV25-1, the J call TRBJ1-1, with a possible D match to TRBD1 (5 bases). Germline V lookup: CDR1 MGHDK, CDR2 SYGVNS. The CDR3 has 14 amino acids. Trimming shortened V by 3 bases and J by 0 bases, and 8 bases separated the two germline ends.

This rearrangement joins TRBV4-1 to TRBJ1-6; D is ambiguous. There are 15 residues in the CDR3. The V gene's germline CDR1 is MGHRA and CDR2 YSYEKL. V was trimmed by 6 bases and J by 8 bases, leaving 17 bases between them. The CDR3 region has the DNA TGCGCCAGCAGAAACCGACGGGGATATGATTCACCCCTCCACTTT. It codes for CASRNRRGYDSPLHF.

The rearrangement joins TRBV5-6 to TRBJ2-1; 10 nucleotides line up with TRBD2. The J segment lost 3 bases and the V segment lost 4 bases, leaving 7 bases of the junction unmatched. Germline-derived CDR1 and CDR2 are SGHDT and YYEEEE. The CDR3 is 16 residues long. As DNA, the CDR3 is TGTGCCAGCAGCGCTACGGGACTAGCGTACTACAATGAGCAGTTCTTC. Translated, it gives CASSATGLAYYNEQFF.

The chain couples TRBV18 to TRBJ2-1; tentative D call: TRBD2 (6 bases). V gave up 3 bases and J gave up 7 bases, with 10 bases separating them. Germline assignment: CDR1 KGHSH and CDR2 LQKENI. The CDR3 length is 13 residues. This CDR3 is CASSPPGGNEQFF. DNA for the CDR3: TGTGCCAGCTCACCCCCTGGGGGGAATGAGCAGTTCTTC.

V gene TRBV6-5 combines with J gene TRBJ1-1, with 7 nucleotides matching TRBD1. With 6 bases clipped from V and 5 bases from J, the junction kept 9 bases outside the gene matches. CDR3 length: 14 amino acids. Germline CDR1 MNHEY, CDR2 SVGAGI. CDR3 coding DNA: TGTGCCAGCAGCCTAACAGGGGAAGGAACTGAAGCTTTCTTT. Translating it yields CASSLTGEGTEAFF.

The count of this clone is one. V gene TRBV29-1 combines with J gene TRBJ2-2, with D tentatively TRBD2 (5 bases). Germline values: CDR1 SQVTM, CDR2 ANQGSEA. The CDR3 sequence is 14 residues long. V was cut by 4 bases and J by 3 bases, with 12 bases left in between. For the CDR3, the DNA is TGCAGCGTTGTCCCGGGAACACACACCGGGGAGCTGTTTTTT. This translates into CSVVPGTHTGELFF.

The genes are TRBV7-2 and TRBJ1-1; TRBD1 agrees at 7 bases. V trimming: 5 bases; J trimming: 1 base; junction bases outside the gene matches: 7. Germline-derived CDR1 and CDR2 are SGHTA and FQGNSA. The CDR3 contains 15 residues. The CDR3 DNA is TGTGCCAGCAGCCTCCGACAGGGAGAGAACACTGAAGCTTTCTTT. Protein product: CASSLRQGENTEAFF.

The CDR3 nucleotides read TGTGCCAGCAGCCGTGGGACAGTTTATGGCTACACCTTC. The encoded protein is CASSRGTVYGYTF. J is TRBJ1-2 and V is TRBV6-5, with 7 nucleotides matching TRBD1. This CDR3 spans 13 amino acids. The trim removed 6 bases at V and 5 bases at J, leaving 6 bases unmatched. Germline CDR1 MNHEY, CDR2 SVGAGI.

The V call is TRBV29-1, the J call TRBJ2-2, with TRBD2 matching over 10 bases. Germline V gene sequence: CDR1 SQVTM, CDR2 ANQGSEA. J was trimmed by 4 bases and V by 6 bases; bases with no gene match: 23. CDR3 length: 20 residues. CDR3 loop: CSVGGPVGSGRPRTTGELFF. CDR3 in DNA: TGCAGCGTAGGCGGGCCCGTGGGTAGCGGGAGGCCACGAACCACCGGGGAGCTGTTTTTT.

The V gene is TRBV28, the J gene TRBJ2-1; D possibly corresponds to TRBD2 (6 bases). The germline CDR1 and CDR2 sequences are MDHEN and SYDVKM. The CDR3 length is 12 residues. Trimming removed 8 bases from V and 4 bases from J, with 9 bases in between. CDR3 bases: TGTGCCAGCGGTAGCGGTTACAATGAGCAGTTCTTC. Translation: CASGSGYNEQFF.

CDR3 region: CASSMNTGLGLTEQFF. In nucleotides, the CDR3 is TGTGCCAGTAGTATGAATACAGGGCTAGGGTTAACTGAGCAGTTCTTC. This chain uses TRBV19 with TRBJ2-1, with D maybe TRBD1 (6 bases). The V and J ends lost 3 bases and 9 bases respectively, with 21 bases between them. Germline V gene data show CDR1 as LNHDA and CDR2 as SQIVND (reference sequence). This CDR3 contains 16 residues. The full variable domain, in which reference TRBV19 and TRBJ2-1 provide the parts outside the CDR3, is DGGITQSPKYLFRKEGQNVTLSCEQNLNHDAMYWYRQDPGQGLRLIYYSQIVNDFQKGDIAEGYSVSREKKESFPLTVTSAQKNPTAFYLCASSMNTGLGLTEQFFGPGTRLTVL.

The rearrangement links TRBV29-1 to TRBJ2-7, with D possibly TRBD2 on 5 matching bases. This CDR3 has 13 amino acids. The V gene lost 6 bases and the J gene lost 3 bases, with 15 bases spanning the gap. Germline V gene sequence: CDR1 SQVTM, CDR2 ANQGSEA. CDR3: CSVSSRGNYEQYF. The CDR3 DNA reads TGCAGCGTGAGCTCCCGGGGTAACTACGAGCAGTACTTC.

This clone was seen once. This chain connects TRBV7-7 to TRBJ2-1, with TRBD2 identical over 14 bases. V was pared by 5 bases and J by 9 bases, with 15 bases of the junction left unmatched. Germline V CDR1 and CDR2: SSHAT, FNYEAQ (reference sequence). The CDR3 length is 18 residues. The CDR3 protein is CASSPWTSGRTHKGEQFF. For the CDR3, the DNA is TGTGCCAGCAGCCCCTGGACTAGCGGGAGGACTCACAAGGGTGAGCAGTTCTTC.

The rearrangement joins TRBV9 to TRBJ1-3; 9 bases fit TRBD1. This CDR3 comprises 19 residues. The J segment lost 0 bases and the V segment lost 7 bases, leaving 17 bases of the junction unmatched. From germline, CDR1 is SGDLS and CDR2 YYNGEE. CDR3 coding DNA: TGTGCCAGCTCCGACCGCGGGACAGGGAGGGAGAGCTCTGGAAACACCATATATTTT. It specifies CASSDRGTGRESSGNTIYF.

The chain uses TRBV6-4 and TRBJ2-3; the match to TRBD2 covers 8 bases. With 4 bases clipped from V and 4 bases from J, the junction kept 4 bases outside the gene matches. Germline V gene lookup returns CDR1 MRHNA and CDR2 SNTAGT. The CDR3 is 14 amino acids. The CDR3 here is CASSAGGHPDTQYF. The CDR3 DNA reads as TGTGCCAGCAGTGCGGGAGGGCACCCAGATACGCAGTATTTT.